This TCR beta chain was documented in a study of OX40 agonist ivuxolimab in advanced cancers. About the research overall: Ivuxolimab, which is an agonistic anti-OX40 (CD134) antibody, was administered to the patients. Melanoma, hepatocellular carcinoma, head and neck or renal cell cancer occurred in dose-escalation patients. Patients received intravenous ivuxolimab every 2 weeks at 0.01 to 10 mg/kg. General study points: Among patients with partial responses at 0.1-3.0 mg/kg, clonal expansion was among the lowest.

Regarding this clone: As yet, its antigen is unknown.

Sequenced by immunoSEQ multiplex PCR; TCRdb stores in-frame clones only, minus some. The table records 37,000 or so clones, about 70% of them present only once. Per germline, CDR1 SNHLY and CDR2 FYNNEI. This CDR3 has 15 amino acids. J was trimmed by 5 bases and V by 5 bases; bases with no gene match: 7. This receptor was taken from an adult with an advanced solid tumor such as melanoma, head and neck, liver or kidney cancer. This rearrangement joins TRBV2 to TRBJ2-3; TRBD2 aligns across 10 bases. This material consisted of CD4+ or CD8+ T cells sorted from blood, taken in a trial of the OX40 agonist ivuxolimab. The DNA of the CDR3 is TGTGCCAGCAGTAGGGCTAGCGGGGGTGTAGATACGCAGTATTTT. Protein sequence: CASSRASGGVDTQYF.